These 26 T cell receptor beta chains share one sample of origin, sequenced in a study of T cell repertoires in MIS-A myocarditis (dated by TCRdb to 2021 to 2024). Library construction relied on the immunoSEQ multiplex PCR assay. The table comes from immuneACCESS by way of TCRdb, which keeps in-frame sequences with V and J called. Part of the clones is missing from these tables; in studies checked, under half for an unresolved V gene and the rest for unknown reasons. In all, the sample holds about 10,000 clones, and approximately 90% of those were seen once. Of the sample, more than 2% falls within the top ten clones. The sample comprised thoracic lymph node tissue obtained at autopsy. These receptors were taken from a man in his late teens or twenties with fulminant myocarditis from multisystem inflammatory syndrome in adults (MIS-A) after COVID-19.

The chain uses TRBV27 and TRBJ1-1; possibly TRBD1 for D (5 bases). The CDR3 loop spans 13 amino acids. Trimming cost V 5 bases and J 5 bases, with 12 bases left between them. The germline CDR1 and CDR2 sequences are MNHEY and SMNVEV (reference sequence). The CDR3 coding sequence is TGTGCCAGCAGTCGAACGAAGGGGACTGAAGCTTTCTTT. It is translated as CASSRTKGTEAFF.

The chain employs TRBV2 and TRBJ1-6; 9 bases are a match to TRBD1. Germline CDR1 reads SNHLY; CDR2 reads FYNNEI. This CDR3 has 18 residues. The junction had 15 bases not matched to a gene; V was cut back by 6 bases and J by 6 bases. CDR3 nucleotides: TGTGCCAGCAGCGTAGACAGGGGGTCATTTAAAAGTAATTCACCCCTCCACTTT. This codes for CASSVDRGSFKSNSPLHF.

CDR3 sequence (DNA): TGTGCCAGCAGCCGACCCCAGGGGACAGACTATGGCTACACCTTC. Translated, it gives CASSRPQGTDYGYTF. The rearrangement uses TRBV11-3 and TRBJ1-2; 7 positions agree with TRBD1. The CDR3 totals 15 residues. The J segment lost 3 bases and the V segment lost 5 bases, leaving 9 bases of the junction unmatched. Germline assignment: CDR1 SGHNT and CDR2 YENEEA.

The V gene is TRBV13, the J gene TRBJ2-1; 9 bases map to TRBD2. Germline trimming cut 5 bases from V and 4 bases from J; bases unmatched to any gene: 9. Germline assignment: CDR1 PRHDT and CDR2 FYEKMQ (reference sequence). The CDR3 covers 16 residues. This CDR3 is CASSPSRAGGYNEQFF. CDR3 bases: TGTGCCAGCAGCCCCTCTAGAGCGGGGGGTTACAATGAGCAGTTCTTC. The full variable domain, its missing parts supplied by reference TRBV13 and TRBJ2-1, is AAGVIQSPRHLIKEKRETATLKCYPIPRHDTVYWYQQGPGQDPQFLISFYEKMQSDKGSIPDRFSAQQFSDYHSELNMSSLELGDSALYFCASSPSRAGGYNEQFFGPGTRLTVL.

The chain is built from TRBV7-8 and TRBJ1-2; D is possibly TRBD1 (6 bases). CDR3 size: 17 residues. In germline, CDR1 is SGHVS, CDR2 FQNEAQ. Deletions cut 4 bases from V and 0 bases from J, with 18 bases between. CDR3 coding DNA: TGTGCCAGCAGCTCCCTTGCCCAGGGGCCATCTAACTATGGCTACACCTTC. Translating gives CASSSLAQGPSNYGYTF.

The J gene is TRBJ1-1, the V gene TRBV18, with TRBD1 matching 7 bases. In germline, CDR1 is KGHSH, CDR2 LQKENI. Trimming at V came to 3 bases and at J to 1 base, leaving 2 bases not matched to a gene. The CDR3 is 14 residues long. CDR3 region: CASSPRTGNTEAFF. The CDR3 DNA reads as TGTGCCAGCTCACCTCGGACAGGGAACACTGAAGCTTTCTTT.

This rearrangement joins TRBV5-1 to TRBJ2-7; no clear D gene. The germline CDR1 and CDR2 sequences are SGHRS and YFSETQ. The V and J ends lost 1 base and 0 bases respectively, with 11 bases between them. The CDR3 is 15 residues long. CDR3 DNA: TGCGCCAGCAGCTTGAGGTCGGTGGGCTCCTACGAGCAGTACTTC. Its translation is CASSLRSVGSYEQYF.

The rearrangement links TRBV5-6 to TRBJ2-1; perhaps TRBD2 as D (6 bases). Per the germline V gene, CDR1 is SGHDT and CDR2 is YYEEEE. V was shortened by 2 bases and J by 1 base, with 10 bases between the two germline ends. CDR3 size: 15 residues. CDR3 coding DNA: TGTGCCAGCAGCTTTTTAGCGGTTTCCTACAATGAGCAGTTCTTC. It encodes CASSFLAVSYNEQFF. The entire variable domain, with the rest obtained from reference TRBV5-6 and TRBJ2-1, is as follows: DAGVTQSPTHLIKTRGQQVTLRCSPKSGHDTVSWYQQALGQGPQFIFQYYEEEERQRGNFPDRFSGHQFPNYSSELNVNALLLGDSALYLCASSFLAVSYNEQFFGPGTRLTVL.

CDR3 coding DNA: TGTGCCAGTTCTTTACAGGACTCTGGAAACACCATATATTTT. Residues: CASSLQDSGNTIYF. The gene calls are TRBV7-9 and TRBJ1-3; a weak D match, TRBD1 (5 bases). Germline CDR1 SEHNR, CDR2 FQNEAQ (reference sequence). The CDR3 covers 14 residues. Trimming pared 9 bases from V and 0 bases from J, leaving 12 bases between.

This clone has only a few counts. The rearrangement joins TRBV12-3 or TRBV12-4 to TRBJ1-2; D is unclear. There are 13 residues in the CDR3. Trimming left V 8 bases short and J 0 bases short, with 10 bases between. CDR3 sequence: CASGLSANYGYTF. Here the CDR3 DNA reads TGTGCCAGCGGACTGTCAGCTAACTATGGCTACACCTTC.

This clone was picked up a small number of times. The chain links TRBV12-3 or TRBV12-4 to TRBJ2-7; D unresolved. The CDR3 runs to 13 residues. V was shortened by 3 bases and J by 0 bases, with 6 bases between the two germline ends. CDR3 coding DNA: TGTGCCAGCAGTTTCAGTGGCTCCTACGAGCAGTACTTC. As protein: CASSFSGSYEQYF.

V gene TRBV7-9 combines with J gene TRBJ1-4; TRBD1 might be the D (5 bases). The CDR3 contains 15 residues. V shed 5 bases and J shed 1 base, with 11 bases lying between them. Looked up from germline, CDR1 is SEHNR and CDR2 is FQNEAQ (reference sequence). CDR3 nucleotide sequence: TGTGCCAGCAGCCCAAGGGGTCTAACTAATGAAAAACTGTTTTTT. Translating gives CASSPRGLTNEKLFF.

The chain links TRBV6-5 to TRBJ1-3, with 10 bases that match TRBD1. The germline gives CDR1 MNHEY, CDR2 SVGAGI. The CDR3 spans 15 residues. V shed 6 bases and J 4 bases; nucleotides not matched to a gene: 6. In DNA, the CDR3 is TGTGCCAGCAGGGTCGGGACAGGGGCAGGAAACACCATATATTTT. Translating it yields CASRVGTGAGNTIYF.

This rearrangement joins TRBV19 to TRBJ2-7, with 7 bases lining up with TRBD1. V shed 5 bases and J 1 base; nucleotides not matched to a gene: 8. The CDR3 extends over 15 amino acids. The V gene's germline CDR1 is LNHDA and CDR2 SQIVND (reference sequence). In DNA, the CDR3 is TGTGCCAGTAGTCTGGGACAGACGACTTCCTACGAGCAGTACTTC. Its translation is CASSLGQTTSYEQYF.

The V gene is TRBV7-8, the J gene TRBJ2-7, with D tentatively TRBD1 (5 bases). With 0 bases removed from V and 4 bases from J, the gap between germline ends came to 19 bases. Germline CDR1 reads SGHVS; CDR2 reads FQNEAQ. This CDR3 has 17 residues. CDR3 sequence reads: CASSLALTRRGTYEQYF. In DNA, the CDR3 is TGTGCCAGCAGCTTAGCACTTACACGTAGGGGTACTTACGAGCAGTACTTC.

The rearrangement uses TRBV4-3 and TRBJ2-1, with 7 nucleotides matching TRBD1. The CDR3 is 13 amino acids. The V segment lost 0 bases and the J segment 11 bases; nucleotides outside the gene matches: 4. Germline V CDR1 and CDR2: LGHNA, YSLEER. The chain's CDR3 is CASSQDRGHKQFF. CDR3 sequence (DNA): TGCGCCAGCAGCCAAGATAGGGGGCATAAGCAGTTCTTC.

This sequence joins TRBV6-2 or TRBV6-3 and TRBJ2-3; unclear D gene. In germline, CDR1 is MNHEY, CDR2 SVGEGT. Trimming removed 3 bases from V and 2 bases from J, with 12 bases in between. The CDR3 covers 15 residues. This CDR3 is CASSYWGPVTDTQYF. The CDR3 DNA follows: TGTGCCAGCAGTTATTGGGGTCCGGTCACAGATACGCAGTATTTT.

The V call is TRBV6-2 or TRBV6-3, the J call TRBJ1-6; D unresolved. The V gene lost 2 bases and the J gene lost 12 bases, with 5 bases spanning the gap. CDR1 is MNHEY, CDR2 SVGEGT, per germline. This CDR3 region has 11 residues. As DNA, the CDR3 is TGTGCCAGCAGTTACGGGCGACCCCTCCACTTT. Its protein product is CASSYGRPLHF.

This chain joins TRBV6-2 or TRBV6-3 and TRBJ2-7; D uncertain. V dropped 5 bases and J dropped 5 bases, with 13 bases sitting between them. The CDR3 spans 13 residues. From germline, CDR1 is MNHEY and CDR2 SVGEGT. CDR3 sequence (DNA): TGTGCCAGCAGTCGCGACCTCCCTGACGAGCAGTACTTC. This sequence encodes CASSRDLPDEQYF.

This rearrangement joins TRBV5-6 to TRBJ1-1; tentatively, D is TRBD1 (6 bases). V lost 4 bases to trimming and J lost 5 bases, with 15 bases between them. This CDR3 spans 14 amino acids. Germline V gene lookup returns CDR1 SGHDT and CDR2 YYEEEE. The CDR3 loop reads CASSQGSGRTEAFF. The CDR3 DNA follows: TGTGCCAGCAGCCAGGGGTCCGGGCGGACTGAAGCTTTCTTT. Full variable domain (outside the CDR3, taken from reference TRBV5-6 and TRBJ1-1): DAGVTQSPTHLIKTRGQQVTLRCSPKSGHDTVSWYQQALGQGPQFIFQYYEEEERQRGNFPDRFSGHQFPNYSSELNVNALLLGDSALYLCASSQGSGRTEAFFGQGTRLTVV.

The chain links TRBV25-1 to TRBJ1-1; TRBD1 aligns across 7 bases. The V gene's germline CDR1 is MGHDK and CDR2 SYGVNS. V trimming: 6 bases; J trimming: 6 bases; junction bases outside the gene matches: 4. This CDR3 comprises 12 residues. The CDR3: CASRGTVAEAFF. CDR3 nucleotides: TGTGCCAGCAGAGGGACAGTTGCTGAAGCTTTCTTT.

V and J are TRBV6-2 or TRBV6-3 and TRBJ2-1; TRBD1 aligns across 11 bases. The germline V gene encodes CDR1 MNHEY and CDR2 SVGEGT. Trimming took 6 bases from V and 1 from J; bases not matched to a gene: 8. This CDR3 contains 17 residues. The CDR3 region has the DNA TGTGCCAGCAGCGGACAGGGGGCGAAAAGATCCTACAATGAGCAGTTCTTC. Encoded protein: CASSGQGAKRSYNEQFF.

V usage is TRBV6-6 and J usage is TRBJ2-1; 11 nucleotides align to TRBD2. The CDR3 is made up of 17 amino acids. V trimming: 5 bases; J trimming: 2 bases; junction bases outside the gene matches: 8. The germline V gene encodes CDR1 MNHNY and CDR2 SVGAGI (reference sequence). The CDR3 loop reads CASSPPGSGRAYNEQFF. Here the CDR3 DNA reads TGTGCCAGCAGTCCCCCCGGTAGCGGGAGGGCCTACAATGAGCAGTTCTTC.

CDR3 coding DNA: TGTGCCAGCAGCTTCAGGGGACAGGGGGGCTACGAGCAGTACTTC. Protein product: CASSFRGQGGYEQYF. The V call is TRBV5-6, the J call TRBJ2-7, with 11 bases aligning to TRBD1. V trimming: 2 bases; J trimming: 3 bases; junction bases outside the gene matches: 4. Germline V CDR1 and CDR2: SGHDT, YYEEEE. The CDR3 has 15 residues.

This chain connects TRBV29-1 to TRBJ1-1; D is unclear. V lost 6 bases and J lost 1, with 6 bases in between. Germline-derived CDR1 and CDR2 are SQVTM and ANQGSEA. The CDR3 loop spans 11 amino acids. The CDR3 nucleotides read TGCAGCGTAGCAGCGAACACTGAAGCTTTCTTT. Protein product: CSVAANTEAFF. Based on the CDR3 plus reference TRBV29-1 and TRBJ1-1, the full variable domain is SAVISQKPSRDICQRGTSLTIQCQVDSQVTMMFWYRQQPGQSLTLIATANQGSEATYESGFVIDKFPISRPNLTFSTLTVSNMSPEDSSIYLCSVAANTEAFFGQGTRLTVV.

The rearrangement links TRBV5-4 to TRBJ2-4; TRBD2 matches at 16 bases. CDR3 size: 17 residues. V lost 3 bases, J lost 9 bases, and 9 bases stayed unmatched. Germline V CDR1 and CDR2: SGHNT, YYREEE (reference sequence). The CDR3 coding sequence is TGTGCCAGCAGCTGGGGACTAGCGGGGGGGTCTGTGGGCATTCAGTACTTC. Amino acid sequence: CASSWGLAGGSVGIQYF.